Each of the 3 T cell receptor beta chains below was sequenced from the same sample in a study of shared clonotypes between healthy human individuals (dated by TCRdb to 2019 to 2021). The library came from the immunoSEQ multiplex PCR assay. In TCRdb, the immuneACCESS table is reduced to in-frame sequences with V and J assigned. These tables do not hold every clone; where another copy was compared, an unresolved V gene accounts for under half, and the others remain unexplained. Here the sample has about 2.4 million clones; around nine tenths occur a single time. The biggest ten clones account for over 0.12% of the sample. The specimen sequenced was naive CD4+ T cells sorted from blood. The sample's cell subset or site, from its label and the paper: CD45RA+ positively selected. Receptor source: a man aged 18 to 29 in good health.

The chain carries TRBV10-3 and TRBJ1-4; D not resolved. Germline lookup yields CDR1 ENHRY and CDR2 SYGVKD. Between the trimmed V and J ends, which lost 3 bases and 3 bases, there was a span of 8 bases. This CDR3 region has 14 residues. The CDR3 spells CAISDPRANEKLFF. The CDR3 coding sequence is TGTGCCATCAGTGATCCTAGAGCTAATGAAAAACTGTTTTTT.

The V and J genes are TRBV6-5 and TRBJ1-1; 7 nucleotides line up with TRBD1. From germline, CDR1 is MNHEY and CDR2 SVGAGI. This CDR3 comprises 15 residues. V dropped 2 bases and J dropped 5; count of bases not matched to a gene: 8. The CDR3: CASSYADRAGTEAFF. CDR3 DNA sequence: TGTGCCAGCAGTTACGCTGACAGGGCCGGGACTGAAGCTTTCTTT.

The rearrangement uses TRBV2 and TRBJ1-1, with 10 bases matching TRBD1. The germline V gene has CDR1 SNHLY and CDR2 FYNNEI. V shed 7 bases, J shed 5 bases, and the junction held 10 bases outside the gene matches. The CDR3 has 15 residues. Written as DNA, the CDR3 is TGTGCCAGCATTGAGGACAGGGGGGTTGTAACTGAAGCTTTCTTT. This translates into CASIEDRGVVTEAFF.